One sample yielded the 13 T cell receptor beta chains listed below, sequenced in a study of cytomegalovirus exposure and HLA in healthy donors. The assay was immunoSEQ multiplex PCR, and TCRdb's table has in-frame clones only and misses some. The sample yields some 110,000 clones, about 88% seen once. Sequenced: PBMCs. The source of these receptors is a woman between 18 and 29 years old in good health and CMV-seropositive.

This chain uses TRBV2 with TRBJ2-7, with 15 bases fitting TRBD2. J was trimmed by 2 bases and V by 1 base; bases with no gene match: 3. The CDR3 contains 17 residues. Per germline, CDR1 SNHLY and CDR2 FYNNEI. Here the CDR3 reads CASSEGTSGGATYEQYV. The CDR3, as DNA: TGTGCCAGCAGTGAAGGGACTAGCGGGGGGGCAACCTACGAGCAGTACGTC.

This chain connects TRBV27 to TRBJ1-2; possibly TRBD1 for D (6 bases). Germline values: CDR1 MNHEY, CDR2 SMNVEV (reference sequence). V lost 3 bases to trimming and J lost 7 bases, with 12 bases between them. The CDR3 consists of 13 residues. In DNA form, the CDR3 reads TGTGCCAGCAGTTTCACAGGGAGCCCTGGCTACACCTTC. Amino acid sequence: CASSFTGSPGYTF.

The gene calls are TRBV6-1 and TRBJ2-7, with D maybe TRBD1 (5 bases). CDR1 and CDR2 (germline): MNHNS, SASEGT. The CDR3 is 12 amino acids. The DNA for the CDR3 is TGTGTCACCTTCGTTAGGGGTGGCGAGCAGTACTTC. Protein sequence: CVTFVRGGEQYF.

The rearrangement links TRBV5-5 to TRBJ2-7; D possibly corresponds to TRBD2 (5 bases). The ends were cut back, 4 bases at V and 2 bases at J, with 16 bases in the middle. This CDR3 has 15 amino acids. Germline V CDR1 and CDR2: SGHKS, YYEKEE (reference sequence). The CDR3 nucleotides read TGTGCCAGCAGCGCGGTGGTCGAGGGCCCCTACGAGCAGTACTTC. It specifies CASSAVVEGPYEQYF.

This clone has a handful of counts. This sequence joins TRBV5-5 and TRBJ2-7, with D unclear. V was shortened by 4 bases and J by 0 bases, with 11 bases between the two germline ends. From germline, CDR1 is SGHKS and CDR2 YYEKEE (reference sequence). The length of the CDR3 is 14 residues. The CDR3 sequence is CASSGQRSSYEQYF. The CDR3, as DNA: TGTGCCAGCAGCGGCCAAAGGAGCTCCTACGAGCAGTACTTC.

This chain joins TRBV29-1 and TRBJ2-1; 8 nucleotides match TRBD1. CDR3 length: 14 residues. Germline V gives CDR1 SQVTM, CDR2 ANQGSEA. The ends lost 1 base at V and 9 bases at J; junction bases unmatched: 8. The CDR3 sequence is CSVEAHRGMAEQFF. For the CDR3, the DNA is TGCAGCGTTGAAGCCCACAGGGGGATGGCTGAGCAGTTCTTC.

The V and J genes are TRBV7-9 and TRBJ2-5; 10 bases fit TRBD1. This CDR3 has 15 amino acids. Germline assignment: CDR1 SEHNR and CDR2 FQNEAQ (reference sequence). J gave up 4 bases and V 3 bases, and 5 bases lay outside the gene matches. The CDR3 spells CASSFSRDRGETQYF. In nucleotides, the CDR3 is TGTGCCAGCAGCTTCTCCCGGGACAGGGGAGAGACCCAGTACTTC. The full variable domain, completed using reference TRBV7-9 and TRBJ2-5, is DTGVSQNPRHKITKRGQNVTFRCDPISEHNRLYWYRQTLGQGPEFLTYFQNEAQLEKSRLLSDRFSAERPKGSFSTLEIQRTEQGDSAMYLCASSFSRDRGETQYFGPGTRLLVL.

CDR3 nucleotides: TGTGCCAGCAGGACAGGGGCATGGACCGGGGAGCTGTTTTTT. It encodes CASRTGAWTGELFF. The V gene is TRBV6-1, the J gene TRBJ2-2; 8 nucleotides line up with TRBD1. CDR1 is MNHNS, CDR2 SASEGT, per germline. This CDR3 is built from 14 residues. The V segment lost 6 bases and the J segment 5 bases; nucleotides outside the gene matches: 5.

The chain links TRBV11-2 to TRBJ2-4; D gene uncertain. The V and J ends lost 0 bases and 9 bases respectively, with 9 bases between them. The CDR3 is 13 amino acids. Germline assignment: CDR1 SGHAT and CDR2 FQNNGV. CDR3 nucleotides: TGTGCCAGCAGCTTAGAACCATCCGGCATTCAGTACTTC. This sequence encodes CASSLEPSGIQYF.

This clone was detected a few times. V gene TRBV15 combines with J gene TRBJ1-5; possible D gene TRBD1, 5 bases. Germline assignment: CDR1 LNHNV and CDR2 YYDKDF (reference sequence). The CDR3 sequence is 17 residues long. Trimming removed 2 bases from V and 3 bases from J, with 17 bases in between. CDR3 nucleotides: TGTGCCACCAGCAGATACCTAGTTGTACAGGACAATCAGCCCCAGCATTTT. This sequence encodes CATSRYLVVQDNQPQHF.

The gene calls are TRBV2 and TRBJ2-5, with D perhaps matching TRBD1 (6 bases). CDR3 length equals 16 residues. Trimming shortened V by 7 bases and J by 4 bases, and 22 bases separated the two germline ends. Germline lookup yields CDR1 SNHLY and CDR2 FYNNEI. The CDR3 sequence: CASITGTLKRGETQYF. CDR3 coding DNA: TGTGCCAGCATTACCGGGACACTTAAACGTGGAGAGACCCAGTACTTC. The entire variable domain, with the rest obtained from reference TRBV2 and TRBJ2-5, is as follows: EPEVTQTPSHQVTQMGQEVILRCVPISNHLYFYWYRQILGQKVEFLVSFYNNEISEKSEIFDDQFSVERPDGSNFTLKIRSTKLEDSAMYFCASITGTLKRGETQYFGPGTRLLVL.

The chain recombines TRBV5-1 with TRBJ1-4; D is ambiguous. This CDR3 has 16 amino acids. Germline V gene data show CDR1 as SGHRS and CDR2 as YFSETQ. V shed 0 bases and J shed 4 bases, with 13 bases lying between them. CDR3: CASSLDWRQVNEKLFF. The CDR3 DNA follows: TGCGCCAGCAGCTTGGATTGGAGGCAAGTTAATGAAAAACTGTTTTTT.

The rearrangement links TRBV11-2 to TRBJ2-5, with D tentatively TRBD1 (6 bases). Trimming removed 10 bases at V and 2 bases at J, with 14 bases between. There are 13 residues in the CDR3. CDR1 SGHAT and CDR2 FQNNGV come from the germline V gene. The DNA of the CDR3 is TGTGCCACAGGGGTGGGGGCACAAGAGACCCAGTACTTC. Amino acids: CATGVGAQETQYF.